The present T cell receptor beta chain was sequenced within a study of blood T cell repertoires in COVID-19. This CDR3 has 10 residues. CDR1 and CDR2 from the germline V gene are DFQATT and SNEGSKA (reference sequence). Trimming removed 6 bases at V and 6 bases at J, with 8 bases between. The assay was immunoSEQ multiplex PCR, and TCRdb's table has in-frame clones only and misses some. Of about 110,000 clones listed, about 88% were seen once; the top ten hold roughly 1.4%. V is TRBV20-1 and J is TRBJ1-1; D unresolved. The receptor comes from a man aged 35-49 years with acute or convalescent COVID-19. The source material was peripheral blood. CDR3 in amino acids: CSAGSAEAFF. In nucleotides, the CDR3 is TGCAGTGCCGGTAGTGCTGAAGCTTTCTTT.